These 27 T cell receptor beta chains came from one sample sequenced in a study of regulatory T cells in long-lasting Graves disease. As to time point: newly diagnosed GD, antithyroid drugs for less than 3 months. RNA extracted from PBMCs served as the sequencing template. Libraries of TCR beta came from iRepertoire HTBI primers plus Arm-PCR of CDR3 regions. TCRdb called the multiplex PCR reads again in MiXCR, with one record for every CDR3 protein. The sample consists of 540,000 or so distinct CDR3 sequences, around an eighth of them appearing once. These data also featured in a second study, about T cells in Graves' hyperthyroidism and ophthalmopathy.

This material consisted of peripheral blood mononuclear cells (PBMCs), taken at new diagnosis, from a patient treated with antithyroid drugs. The receptor set was obtained from a young man with Graves disease.

As to this clonotype: With a much larger clone just one base away, this may be a read error. The chain links TRBV20-1 to TRBJ2-7; 7 bases align to TRBD1. The CDR3 runs 13 residues. Germline V CDR1 and CDR2: DFQATT, SNEGSKA (reference sequence). CDR3 residues: CSASRGQRYEQCF. The CDR3, as DNA: TGCAGTGCTAGCCGGGGACAGCGTTACGAGCAGTGCTTC.

This clonotype was found many times. The chain has TRBV7-2 and TRBJ2-1; TRBD2 matches 10 bases. Trimming at V came to 5 bases and at J to 9 bases, leaving 13 bases not matched to a gene. The length of the CDR3 is 16 residues. Germline values: CDR1 SGHTA, CDR2 FQGNSA. The CDR3 here is CASSTSASGSLVEQFF. Written as DNA, the CDR3 is TGTGCCAGCAGCACATCGGCTAGCGGGAGTCTGGTTGAGCAGTTCTTC.

This clonotype showed up many times. The chain couples TRBV5-1 to TRBJ2-1; TRBD2 matches 9 bases. V shed 2 bases and J 10 bases; nucleotides not matched to a gene: 4. CDR1 is SGHRS, CDR2 YFSETQ, per germline. This CDR3 spans 13 amino acids. This chain's CDR3 is CASSLIAGVEQFF. The CDR3 DNA reads as TGCGCCAGCAGCTTAATAGCGGGAGTAGAGCAGTTCTTC.

This clonotype was seen more than once but under ten times. The genes are TRBV4-1 and TRBJ1-1; D remains unclear. The germline CDR1 and CDR2 sequences are MGHRA and YSYEKL. The V gene lost 0 bases and the J gene lost 9 bases, with 11 bases spanning the gap. This CDR3 is built from 13 residues. CDR3 nucleotide sequence: TGCGCCAGCAGCCAAGATCTTCGTGATAAAGCTTTCTTT. Its translation is CASSQDLRDKAFF.

The V call is TRBV4-1, the J call TRBJ1-4; D gene uncertain. Deletions cut 1 base from V and 0 bases from J, with 3 bases between. The CDR3 runs 14 residues. CDR1 and CDR2 (germline): MGHRA, YSYEKL. The CDR3 DNA sequence: TGCGCCAGCAGCCAAGCTCCAACTAATGAAAAACTGTTTTTT. Translated: CASSQAPTNEKLFF.

There are a few counts of this clonotype. The rearrangement links TRBV27 to TRBJ1-3; D uncertain. Trimming took off 5 bases at V and 2 bases at J, with 10 bases between the two ends. Germline V gene lookup returns CDR1 MNHEY and CDR2 SMNVEV (reference sequence). This CDR3 has 14 residues. The CDR3 sequence is CASSRAAAGNTIYF. CDR3 in DNA: TGTGCCAGCAGTAGGGCAGCTGCTGGAAACACCATATATTTT.

This clonotype was counted at least ten times. The chain is built from TRBV7-9 and TRBJ1-5, with a tentative D call TRBD1 (6 bases). CDR1 and CDR2 (germline): SEHNR, FQNEAQ (reference sequence). The CDR3 consists of 14 residues. Trimming took off 4 bases at V and 5 bases at J, with 12 bases between the two ends. DNA of the CDR3: TGTGCCAGCAGCTATCAGGGGCTGGATCAGCCCCAGCATTTT. Protein product: CASSYQGLDQPQHF.

This clonotype was detected ten times or more. The J gene is TRBJ1-1, the V gene TRBV29-1; D possibly corresponds to TRBD1 (5 bases). The CDR3 is 10 residues long. Germline CDR1 and CDR2: SQVTM and ANQGSEA. V lost 7 bases and J 7 bases, leaving 10 bases between the germline ends. As DNA, the CDR3 is TGCAGCGCTAGGACACGTGAAGCTTTCTTT. It encodes CSARTREAFF.

This clonotype was detected only a few times. A much larger clone is a single base away; this may be a read error. This chain joins TRBV5-1 and TRBJ2-7; possible D gene TRBD1, 5 bases. Germline CDR1 is SGHRS and CDR2 is YFSETQ. CDR3 size: 14 residues. V was pared by 4 bases and J by 5 bases, with 16 bases between. The CDR3 nucleotides are TGCGCCAGCAGCATGGACGGACACACCAACGAGCAGTACTTC. Translated, it gives CASSMDGHTNEQYF.

V usage is TRBV29-1 and J usage is TRBJ2-3; unclear D gene. Trimming removed 7 bases from V and 2 bases from J, with 19 bases in between. The CDR3 runs 15 residues. Germline V gives CDR1 SQVTM, CDR2 ANQGSEA. CDR3: CSAHQARAYTDTQYF. In DNA form, the CDR3 reads TGCAGCGCGCACCAGGCTCGTGCCTACACAGATACGCAGTATTTT.

This rearrangement joins TRBV4-1 to TRBJ2-1, with D maybe TRBD1 (5 bases). Looked up from germline, CDR1 is MGHRA and CDR2 is YSYEKL. The CDR3 length is 15 residues. The ends were cut back, 1 base at V and 8 bases at J, with 15 bases in the middle. This CDR3 reads CASSQVEGVDYEQFF. As DNA, the CDR3 is TGCGCCAGCAGCCAAGTAGAAGGGGTAGACTATGAGCAGTTCTTC.

This clonotype was counted only a few times. With only one base between it and a far larger clone, this is likely a read error. The chain couples TRBV11-1 to TRBJ2-3; 7 positions match TRBD2. The DNA end is more similar to TRBJ2-5, so the J call may be wrong. The CDR3 consists of 16 residues. Germline CDR1 SGHAT, CDR2 FQDESV (reference sequence). CDR3 sequence reads: CASSPLRAGNEEAQYF. For the CDR3, the DNA is TGTGCCAGCAGCCCCCTTAGAGCGGGGAATGAAGAGGCCCAGTACTTC.

This clonotype was observed a few times. The chain is built from TRBV7-9 and TRBJ2-5; 10 bases agree with TRBD1. The V gene's germline CDR1 is SEHNR and CDR2 FQNEAQ (reference sequence). The CDR3 has 14 amino acids. J lost 10 bases, V lost 4 bases, and 9 bases had no gene match. The CDR3 loop is CASSSLTGGVRQYF. CDR3 bases: TGTGCCAGCAGCTCCCTGACAGGGGGCGTGCGCCAGTACTTC.

This clonotype has at least ten counts. This chain uses TRBV6-2 or TRBV6-3 with TRBJ2-1; D is perhaps TRBD2 (6 bases). Trimming pared 7 bases from V and 7 bases from J, leaving 20 bases between. Germline V CDR1 and CDR2: MNHEY, SVGEGT. The CDR3 contains 15 residues. In nucleotides, the CDR3 is TGTGCCAGCACTACTGGGGGTAGCGGTCGGAATGAGCAGTTCTTC. Amino acid sequence: CASTTGGSGRNEQFF.

This clonotype was recorded at least ten times. This chain connects TRBV12-3 or TRBV12-4 to TRBJ2-3, with D possibly TRBD1 on 5 matching bases. The J call may be faulty, since TRBJ1-1 better matches the DNA end. The length of the CDR3 is 13 residues. The CDR3 bases are TGTGCCAGCAGTTTCCGAGTGGGGGTGGTAGCTTTCTTT. Protein sequence: CASSFRVGVVAFF.

The chain joins TRBV20-1 to TRBJ2-1, with D possibly being TRBD2 (6 bases). The V and J ends lost 5 bases and 4 bases respectively, with 18 bases between them. Per germline, CDR1 DFQATT and CDR2 SNEGSKA (reference sequence). The CDR3 runs 15 residues. The CDR3 here is CSAFQDYPRYNEQFF. CDR3 nucleotides: TGCAGTGCTTTCCAGGACTACCCCCGATACAATGAGCAGTTCTTC.

The chain combines TRBV30 with TRBJ2-1; D perhaps matches TRBD2 (6 bases). Germline loops: CDR1 GTSNPN, CDR2 SVGIG (reference sequence). Trimming took off 2 bases at V and 4 bases at J, with 15 bases between the two ends. The CDR3 runs 15 residues. Here the CDR3 reads CAWSLPAGRYNEQFF. The CDR3 DNA sequence: TGTGCCTGGAGTCTCCCGGCGGGGCGATACAATGAGCAGTTCTTC.

There are a few counts of this clonotype. The chain carries TRBV9 and TRBJ2-1; D is uncertain. V gave up 0 bases and J gave up 7 bases, with 14 bases separating them. The CDR3 has 15 amino acids. CDR1 is SGDLS and CDR2 is YYNGEE in the germline V gene. CDR3 nucleotides: TGTGCCAGCAGCGTAGACGTTAATACTTTTAATGAGCAGTTCTTC. This codes for CASSVDVNTFNEQFF.

This clonotype occurred many times. The chain has TRBV11-2 and TRBJ2-5; 10 bases match TRBD1. The V gene end was trimmed by 5 bases and the J gene end by 1 base; junction bases not matched to a gene: 4. The CDR3 is made up of 15 amino acids. Germline CDR1 reads SGHAT; CDR2 reads FQNNGV. The CDR3 loop is CASSTTGGFQETQYF. The CDR3 DNA reads TGTGCCAGCAGCACGACAGGGGGCTTCCAAGAGACCCAGTACTTC.

The V call is TRBV20-1, the J call TRBJ2-1; 11 bases fit TRBD2. CDR1 DFQATT and CDR2 SNEGSKA come from the germline V gene (reference sequence). This CDR3 comprises 18 residues. Trimming removed 0 bases from V and 2 bases from J; junction bases left unmatched: 9. CDR3 loop: CSAREGGSGRAPYNEQFF. The CDR3 region has the DNA TGCAGTGCTAGAGAGGGGGGTAGCGGGAGGGCCCCCTACAATGAGCAGTTCTTC.

The table lists this clonotype with many counts. The rearrangement uses TRBV15 and TRBJ2-7, with D perhaps TRBD2 (6 bases). The CDR3 extends over 13 amino acids. Deletions cut 6 bases from V and 4 bases from J, with 13 bases between. Germline V gene lookup returns CDR1 LNHNV and CDR2 YYDKDF (reference sequence). In nucleotides, the CDR3 is TGTGCCACCAGTAGGGACTTGGGTTACGAGCAGTACTTC. Residues: CATSRDLGYEQYF.

This clonotype was seen at least ten times. J is TRBJ2-1 and V is TRBV27; the match to TRBD2 covers 12 bases. The length of the CDR3 is 15 residues. The germline V gene encodes CDR1 MNHEY and CDR2 SMNVEV (reference sequence). V lost 6 bases and J lost 7; bases outside the gene matches: 7. The CDR3, as DNA: TGTGCCAGCAGCCAGACTAGCGGGAGTGGTAATGAGCAGTTCTTC. Its protein is CASSQTSGSGNEQFF.

This clonotype was found many times. V gene TRBV2 combines with J gene TRBJ2-7; D is unclear. The CDR3 loop spans 13 amino acids. Trimming removed 3 bases from V and 4 bases from J, with 10 bases in between. Germline V gives CDR1 SNHLY, CDR2 FYNNEI. This CDR3 is CASSEEQQYEQYF. For the CDR3, the DNA is TGTGCCAGCAGTGAGGAACAGCAATACGAGCAGTACTTC.

V is TRBV6-5 and J is TRBJ2-3; TRBD2 matches at 9 bases. After removal of 4 bases from V and 1 base from J, the junction contained 6 bases not matched to a gene. Germline CDR1 MNHEY, CDR2 SVGAGI. The CDR3 is made up of 16 amino acids. CDR3 sequence reads: CASSSSAGGGTDTQYF. The CDR3 bases are TGTGCCAGCAGTTCATCAGCGGGAGGAGGCACAGATACGCAGTATTTT.

This clonotype has just a few counts. CDR3 nucleotide sequence: TGTGCCAGTAGTTCCCCGGGACACCGAGAAGAGACCCAGTACTTC. Translating it yields CASSSPGHREETQYF. This chain joins TRBV19 and TRBJ2-5; the D gene is possibly TRBD1 (6 bases). CDR1 LNHDA and CDR2 SQIVND come from the germline V gene (reference sequence). V lost 5 bases, J lost 3 bases, and 16 bases lay in between. The CDR3 covers 15 residues.

This chain connects TRBV5-6 to TRBJ2-5; D gene unclear. The V end was cut by 1 base, the J end by 2 bases, with 15 bases between. This CDR3 has 16 amino acids. Per the germline V gene, CDR1 is SGHDT and CDR2 is YYEEEE. CDR3 sequence: CASSLTAENSQETQYF. DNA for the CDR3: TGTGCCAGCAGCTTGACGGCGGAGAACTCGCAAGAGACCCAGTACTTC.

This clonotype was seen ten or more times. The chain carries TRBV7-9 and TRBJ2-3; 7 positions agree with TRBD2. Germline assignment: CDR1 SEHNR and CDR2 FQNEAQ (reference sequence). J lost 0 bases, V lost 5 bases, and 8 bases had no gene match. CDR3 length equals 16 residues. In nucleotides, the CDR3 is TGTGCCAGCAGCCCCCGTCTAGCGGAAAGCACAGATACGCAGTATTTT. It is translated as CASSPRLAESTDTQYF.